This TCR beta chain appears in the sequencing data of a study of CD8 T cells in ankylosing spondylitis. This clonotype was observed a few times. Antigen specificity is unknown. MiXCR, run by TCRdb on the 5' RACE reads, gives a single entry per CDR3 protein. The data contain 190,000 or so distinct CDR3 sequences, 10% to 15% of them seen just once; the ten biggest clones take up 15% to 20%. Study-wide results and limits: Disease-linked clones proved CD8+ and comparatively uncommon in peripheral blood.

Deletions cut 6 bases from V and 5 bases from J, with 15 bases between. CDR1 is SNHLY and CDR2 is FYNNEI in the germline V gene. The CDR3 spans 14 residues. Sequencing was done on a sample of blood, either unsorted or a sorted T cell fraction (not recorded which). The receptor was derived from a male donor with ankylosing spondylitis or in good health (not recorded which). This sequence joins TRBV2 and TRBJ2-3, with D possibly TRBD2 on 5 matching bases. The CDR3 DNA reads as TGTGCCAGCAGGGACCGGGGATACGGAGATACGCAGTATTTT. Protein sequence: CASRDRGYGDTQYF.